This passage covers 15 T cell receptor beta chains from one sample sequenced in a study of T cells expressing NK-cell markers. TCRdb re-called the 5' RACE reads and catalogs CDR3 proteins one per entry, DNA excluded. Here the sample table reports roughly 430,000 distinct CDR3 sequences. Material for sequencing was blood T cells: a sorted CD56 or NKG2C T cell subset, CD4+ or CD8+ T cells, or bulk PBMC T cells (not recorded which). Receptors were obtained from a woman between 18 and 75 years old in good health.

This rearrangement joins TRBV3-1 to TRBJ1-1. The CDR3 loop spans 13 amino acids. Germline-derived CDR1 and CDR2 are LGHDT and YNNKEL (reference sequence). The CDR3 spells CASSYTAGTEAFF.

CDR3: CASSFNGQNQPQHF. The rearrangement uses TRBV7-9 and TRBJ1-5. CDR3 length: 14 amino acids. Germline V CDR1 and CDR2: SEHNR, FQNEAQ (reference sequence). The complete variable domain, with remaining parts taken from reference TRBV7-9 and TRBJ1-5, reads DTGVSQNPRHKITKRGQNVTFRCDPISEHNRLYWYRQTLGQGPEFLTYFQNEAQLEKSRLLSDRFSAERPKGSFSTLEIQRTEQGDSAMYLCASSFNGQNQPQHFGDGTRLSIL.

V usage is TRBV7-2 and J usage is TRBJ1-2; the D gene TCRdb calls, TRBD1, cannot be checked with no DNA. There are 13 residues in the CDR3. Germline-derived CDR1 and CDR2 are SGHTA and FQGNSA. The CDR3 loop is CASSPSGVYGYTF.

The V call is TRBV4-3, the J call TRBJ2-3; TCRdb picks TRBD2, but there is no DNA to check that call. The CDR3 covers 15 residues. The germline V gene has CDR1 LGHNA and CDR2 YSLEER. The CDR3 sequence: CASSQEWRGEDTQYF.

CDR3 protein: CASSTPDGGTAQHF. The chain combines TRBV6-2 or TRBV6-3 with TRBJ1-5; the D call of TRBD1 rests on TCRdb alone, since no DNA is present to check it. Germline CDR1 MNHEY, CDR2 SVGEGT. CDR3 length: 14 residues.

The rearrangement joins TRBV28 to TRBJ1-2; as DNA is missing, the TRBD1 call by TCRdb cannot be tested. This CDR3 is built from 17 residues. Germline V gene sequence: CDR1 MDHEN, CDR2 SYDVKM. The CDR3 loop is CASSFLQGAAQGYGYTF.

The V and J genes are TRBV5-4 and TRBJ1-1. Per germline, CDR1 SGHNT and CDR2 YYREEE (reference sequence). The length of the CDR3 is 13 residues. CDR3 region: CASSVDRDTEAFF. The full variable domain, in which reference TRBV5-4 and TRBJ1-1 provide the parts outside the CDR3, is ETGVTQSPTHLIKTRGQQVTLRCSSQSGHNTVSWYQQALGQGPQFIFQYYREEENGRGNFPPRFSGLQFPNYSSELNVNALELDDSALYLCASSVDRDTEAFFGQGTRLTVV.

This sequence joins TRBV9 and TRBJ2-3; TCRdb lists TRBD2, though no DNA is available to test this call. The CDR3 has 15 amino acids. CDR1 and CDR2 from the germline V gene are SGDLS and YYNGEE. The chain's CDR3 is CASSVGLVSTDTQYF.

The V and J genes are TRBV7-2 and TRBJ2-3. This CDR3 comprises 15 residues. The germline V gene has CDR1 SGHTA and CDR2 FQGNSA. The CDR3 is CASSLGGLASDTQYF.

The chain uses TRBV18 and TRBJ2-7. The CDR3 loop spans 15 amino acids. Germline lookup yields CDR1 KGHSH and CDR2 LQKENI. CDR3 sequence reads: CASSPSRQNSYEQYF.

This chain joins TRBV29-1 and TRBJ1-6; as DNA is missing, the TRBD1 call by TCRdb cannot be tested. Germline-derived CDR1 and CDR2 are SQVTM and ANQGSEA. The CDR3 spans 15 residues. The CDR3 here is CSETSRVTYNSPLHF.

The chain uses TRBV2 and TRBJ2-3; lacking DNA, the TRBD1 call made by TCRdb goes unchecked. This CDR3 has 18 amino acids. Germline CDR1 is SNHLY and CDR2 is FYNNEI. This CDR3 reads CASPSLRDRASSTDTQYF. The full variable domain, rest sourced from reference TRBV2 and TRBJ2-3, is EPEVTQTPSHQVTQMGQEVILRCVPISNHLYFYWYRQILGQKVEFLVSFYNNEISEKSEIFDDQFSVERPDGSNFTLKIRSTKLEDSAMYFCASPSLRDRASSTDTQYFGPGTRLTVL.

The V and J genes are TRBV12-5 and TRBJ2-7. The germline gives CDR1 LGHNT, CDR2 FRNRAP. This CDR3 contains 13 residues. The chain's CDR3 is CASGRDSSYEQYF.

The genes are TRBV6-2 or TRBV6-3 and TRBJ2-1; as DNA is missing, the TRBD2 call by TCRdb cannot be tested. CDR3 size: 18 residues. Germline CDR1 is MNHEY and CDR2 is SVGEGT. The CDR3 protein is CASSGGLAGGPKGNEQFF.

V and J are TRBV14 and TRBJ2-7. Per germline, CDR1 SGHDN and CDR2 FVKESK. The CDR3 is 14 amino acids. The CDR3 reads CASSQPTSSYEQYF.